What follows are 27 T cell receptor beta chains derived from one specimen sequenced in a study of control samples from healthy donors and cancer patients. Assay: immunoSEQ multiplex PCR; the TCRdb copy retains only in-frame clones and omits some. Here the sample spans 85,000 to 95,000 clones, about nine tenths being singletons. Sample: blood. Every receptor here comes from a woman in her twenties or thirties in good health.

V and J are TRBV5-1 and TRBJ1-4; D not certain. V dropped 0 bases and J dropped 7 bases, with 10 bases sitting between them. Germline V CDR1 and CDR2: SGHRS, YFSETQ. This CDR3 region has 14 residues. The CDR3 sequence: CASSLEAAGEKLFF. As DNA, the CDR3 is TGCGCCAGCAGCTTGGAGGCAGCGGGTGAAAAACTGTTTTTT. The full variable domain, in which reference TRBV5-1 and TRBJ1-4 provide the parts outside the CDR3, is KAGVTQTPRYLIKTRGQQVTLSCSPISGHRSVSWYQQTPGQGLQFLFEYFSETQRNKGNFPGRFSGRQFSNSRSEMNVSTLELGDSALYLCASSLEAAGEKLFFGSGTQLSVL.

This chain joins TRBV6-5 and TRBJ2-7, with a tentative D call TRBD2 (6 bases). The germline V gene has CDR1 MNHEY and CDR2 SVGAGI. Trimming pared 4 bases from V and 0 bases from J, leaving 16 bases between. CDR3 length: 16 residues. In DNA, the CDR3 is TGTGCCAGCAGTTCGGGGTGGGGGGTAGTCTCCTACGAGCAGTACTTC. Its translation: CASSSGWGVVSYEQYF.

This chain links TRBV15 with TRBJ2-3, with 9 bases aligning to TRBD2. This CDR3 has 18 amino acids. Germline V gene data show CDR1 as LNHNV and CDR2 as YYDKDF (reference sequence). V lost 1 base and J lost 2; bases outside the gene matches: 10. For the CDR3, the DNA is TGTGCCACCAGCAGAGCAGTGGGTAGCGGGAGACTCACAGATACGCAGTATTTT. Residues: CATSRAVGSGRLTDTQYF.

The CDR3 nucleotides read TGTGCCAGCAGCTTAGGACTAGCGGGTAGCTCCTACAATGAGCAGTTCTTC. This sequence encodes CASSLGLAGSSYNEQFF. The chain has TRBV11-3 and TRBJ2-1, with 10 positions matching TRBD2. The CDR3 runs to 17 residues. V was pared by 1 base and J by 0 bases, with 3 bases of the junction left unmatched. Germline V gives CDR1 SGHNT, CDR2 YENEEA.

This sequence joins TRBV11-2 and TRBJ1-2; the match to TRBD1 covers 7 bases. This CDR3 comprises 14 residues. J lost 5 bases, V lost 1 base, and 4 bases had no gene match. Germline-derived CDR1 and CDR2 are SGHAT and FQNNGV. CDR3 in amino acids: CASSLGDSNYGYTF. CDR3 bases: TGTGCCAGCAGCTTAGGGGACAGTAATTATGGCTACACCTTC.

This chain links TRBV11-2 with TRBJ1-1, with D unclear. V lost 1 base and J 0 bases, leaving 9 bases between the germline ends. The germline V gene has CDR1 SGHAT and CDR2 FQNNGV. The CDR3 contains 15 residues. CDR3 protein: CASSLAGTLNTEAFF. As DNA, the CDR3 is TGTGCCAGCAGCTTAGCAGGTACATTGAACACTGAAGCTTTCTTT.

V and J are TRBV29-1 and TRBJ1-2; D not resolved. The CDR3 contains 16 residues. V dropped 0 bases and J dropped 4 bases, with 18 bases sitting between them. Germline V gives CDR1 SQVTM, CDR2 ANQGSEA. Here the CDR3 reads CSVEERSGVLGYGYTF. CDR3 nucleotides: TGCAGCGTTGAAGAGAGATCGGGCGTGTTGGGCTATGGCTACACCTTC. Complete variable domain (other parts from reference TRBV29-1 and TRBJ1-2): SAVISQKPSRDICQRGTSLTIQCQVDSQVTMMFWYRQQPGQSLTLIATANQGSEATYESGFVIDKFPISRPNLTFSTLTVSNMSPEDSSIYLCSVEERSGVLGYGYTFGSGTRLTVV.

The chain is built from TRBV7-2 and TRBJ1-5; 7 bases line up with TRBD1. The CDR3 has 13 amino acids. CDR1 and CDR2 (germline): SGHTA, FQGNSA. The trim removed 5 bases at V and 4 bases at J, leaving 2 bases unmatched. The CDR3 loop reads CASSRDRNQPQHF. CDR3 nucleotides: TGTGCCAGCAGCCGGGACAGAAATCAGCCCCAGCATTTT.

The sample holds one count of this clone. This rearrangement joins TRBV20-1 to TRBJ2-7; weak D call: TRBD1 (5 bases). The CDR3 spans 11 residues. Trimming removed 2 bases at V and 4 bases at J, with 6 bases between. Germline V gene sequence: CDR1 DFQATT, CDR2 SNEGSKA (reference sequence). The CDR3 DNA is TGCAGTGCTAGATCAGGGTACGAGCAGTACTTC. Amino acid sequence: CSARSGYEQYF.

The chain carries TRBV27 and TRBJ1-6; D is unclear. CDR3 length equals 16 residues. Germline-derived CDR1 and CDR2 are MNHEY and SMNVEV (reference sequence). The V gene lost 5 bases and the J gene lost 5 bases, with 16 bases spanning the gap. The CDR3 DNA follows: TGTGCCAGCAGTCTTCGACCGAGACTGGATAATTCACCCCTCCACTTT. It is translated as CASSLRPRLDNSPLHF.

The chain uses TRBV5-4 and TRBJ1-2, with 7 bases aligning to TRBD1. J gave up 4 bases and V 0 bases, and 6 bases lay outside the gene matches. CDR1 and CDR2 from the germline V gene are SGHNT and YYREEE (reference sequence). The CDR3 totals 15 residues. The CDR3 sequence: CASSLVGQAFYGYTF. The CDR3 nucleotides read TGTGCCAGCAGCTTGGTAGGACAGGCCTTCTATGGCTACACCTTC.

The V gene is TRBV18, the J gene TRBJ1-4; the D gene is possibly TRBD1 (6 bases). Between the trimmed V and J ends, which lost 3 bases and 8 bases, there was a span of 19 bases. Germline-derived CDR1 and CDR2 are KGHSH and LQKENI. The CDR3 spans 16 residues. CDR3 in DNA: TGTGCCAGCTCACCTCAGTCCACAGGGCTGGGAGAAAAACTGTTTTTT. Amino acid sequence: CASSPQSTGLGEKLFF.

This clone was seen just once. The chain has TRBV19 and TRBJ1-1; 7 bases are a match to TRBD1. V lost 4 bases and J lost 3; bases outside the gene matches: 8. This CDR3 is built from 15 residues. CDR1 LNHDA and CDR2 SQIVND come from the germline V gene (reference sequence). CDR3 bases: TGTGCCAGTAGTAGCCCGGACAGGTTTTACACTGAAGCTTTCTTT. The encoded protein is CASSSPDRFYTEAFF.

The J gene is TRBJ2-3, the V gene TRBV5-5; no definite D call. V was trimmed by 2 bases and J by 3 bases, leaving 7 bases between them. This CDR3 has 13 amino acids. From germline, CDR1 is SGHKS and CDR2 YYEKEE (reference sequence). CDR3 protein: CASSFGPTDTQYF. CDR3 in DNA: TGTGCCAGCAGCTTCGGTCCAACAGATACGCAGTATTTT.

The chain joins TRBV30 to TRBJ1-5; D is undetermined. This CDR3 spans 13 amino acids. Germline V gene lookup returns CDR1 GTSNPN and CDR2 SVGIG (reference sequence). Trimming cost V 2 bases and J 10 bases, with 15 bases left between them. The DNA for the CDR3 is TGTGCCTGGAGTAGAGGGCCCCTGAAACCCCAGCATTTT. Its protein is CAWSRGPLKPQHF.

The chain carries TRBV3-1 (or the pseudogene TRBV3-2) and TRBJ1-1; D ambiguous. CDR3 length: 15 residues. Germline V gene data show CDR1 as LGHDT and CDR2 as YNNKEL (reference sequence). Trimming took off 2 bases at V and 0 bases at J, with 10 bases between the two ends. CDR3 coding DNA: TGTGCCAGCAGCCAAACAACACAGCTGAACACTGAAGCTTTCTTT. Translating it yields CASSQTTQLNTEAFF.

DNA of the CDR3: TGTGCCAGCACCACGGGGACAGCCGAGCAGTACTTC. As protein: CASTTGTAEQYF. This chain links TRBV6-5 with TRBJ2-7, with 7 bases fitting TRBD1. The CDR3 has 12 amino acids. Germline V gives CDR1 MNHEY, CDR2 SVGAGI. V lost 7 bases, J lost 6 bases, and 6 bases stayed unmatched.

The CDR3: CASSRWTGMAGANVLTF. CDR3 nucleotides: TGTGCCAGCAGCCGATGGACAGGGATGGCCGGGGCCAACGTCCTGACTTTC. J is TRBJ2-6 and V is TRBV7-9, with TRBD1 identical over 8 bases. Germline V gives CDR1 SEHNR, CDR2 FQNEAQ (reference sequence). V lost 5 bases to trimming and J lost 4 bases; unmatched junction nucleotides: 10. This CDR3 has 17 residues.

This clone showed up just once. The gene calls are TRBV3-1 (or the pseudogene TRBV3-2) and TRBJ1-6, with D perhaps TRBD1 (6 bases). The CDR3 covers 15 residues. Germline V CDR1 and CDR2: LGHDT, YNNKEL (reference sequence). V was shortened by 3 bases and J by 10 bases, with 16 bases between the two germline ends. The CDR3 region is CASSHNRVVGSPLHF. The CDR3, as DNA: TGTGCCAGCAGCCATAACAGGGTTGTTGGGTCACCCCTCCACTTT.

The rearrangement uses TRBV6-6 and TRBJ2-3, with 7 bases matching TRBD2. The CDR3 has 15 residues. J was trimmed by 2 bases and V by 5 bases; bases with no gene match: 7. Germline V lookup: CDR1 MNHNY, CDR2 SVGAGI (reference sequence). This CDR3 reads CASSPAGLNTDTQYF. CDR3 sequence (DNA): TGTGCCAGCAGTCCTGCGGGACTAAACACAGATACGCAGTATTTT.

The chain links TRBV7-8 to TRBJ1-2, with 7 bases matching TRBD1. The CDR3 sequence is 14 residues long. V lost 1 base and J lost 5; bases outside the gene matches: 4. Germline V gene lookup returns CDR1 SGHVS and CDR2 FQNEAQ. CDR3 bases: TGTGCCAGCAGCTTAGGACAGGGAGGGTATGGCTACACCTTC. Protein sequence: CASSLGQGGYGYTF.

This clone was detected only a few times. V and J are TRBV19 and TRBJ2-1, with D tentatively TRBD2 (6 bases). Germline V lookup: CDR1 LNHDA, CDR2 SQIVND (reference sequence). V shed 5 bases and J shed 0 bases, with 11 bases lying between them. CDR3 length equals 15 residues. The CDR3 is CASSGDGGSYNEQFF. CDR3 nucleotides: TGTGCCAGTAGTGGGGACGGGGGCTCCTACAATGAGCAGTTCTTC.

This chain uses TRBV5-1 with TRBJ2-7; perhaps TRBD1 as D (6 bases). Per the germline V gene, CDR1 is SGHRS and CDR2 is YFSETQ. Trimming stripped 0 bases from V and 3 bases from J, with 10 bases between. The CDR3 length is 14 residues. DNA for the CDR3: TGCGCCAGCAGCTTGGGACAGGATTTCTACGAGCAGTACTTC. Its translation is CASSLGQDFYEQYF.

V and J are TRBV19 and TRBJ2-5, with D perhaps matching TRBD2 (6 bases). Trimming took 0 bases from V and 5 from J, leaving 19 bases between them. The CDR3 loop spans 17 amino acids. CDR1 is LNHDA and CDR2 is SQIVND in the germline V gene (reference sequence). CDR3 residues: CASSIDPGGTRTETQYF. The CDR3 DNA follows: TGTGCCAGTAGTATAGATCCAGGAGGGACGCGGACCGAGACCCAGTACTTC.

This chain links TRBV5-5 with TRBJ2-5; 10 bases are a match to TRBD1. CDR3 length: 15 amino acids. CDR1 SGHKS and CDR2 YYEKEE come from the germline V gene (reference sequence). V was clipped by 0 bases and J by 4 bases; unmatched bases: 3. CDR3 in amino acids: CASSLVGQGLETQYF. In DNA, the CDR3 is TGTGCCAGCAGCTTGGTGGGACAGGGGCTAGAGACCCAGTACTTC.

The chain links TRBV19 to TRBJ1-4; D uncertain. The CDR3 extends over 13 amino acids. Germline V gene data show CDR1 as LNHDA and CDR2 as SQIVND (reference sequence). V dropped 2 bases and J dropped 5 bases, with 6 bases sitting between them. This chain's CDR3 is CASSIRQNEKLFF. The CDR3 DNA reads TGTGCCAGTAGTATAAGGCAGAATGAAAAACTGTTTTTT.

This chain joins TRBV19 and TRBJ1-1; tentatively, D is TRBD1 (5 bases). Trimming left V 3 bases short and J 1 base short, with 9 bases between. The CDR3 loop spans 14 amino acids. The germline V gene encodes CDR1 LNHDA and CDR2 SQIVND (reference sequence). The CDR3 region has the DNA TGTGCCAGTAGTATGTGGGGGAGGAACACTGAAGCTTTCTTT. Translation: CASSMWGRNTEAFF.